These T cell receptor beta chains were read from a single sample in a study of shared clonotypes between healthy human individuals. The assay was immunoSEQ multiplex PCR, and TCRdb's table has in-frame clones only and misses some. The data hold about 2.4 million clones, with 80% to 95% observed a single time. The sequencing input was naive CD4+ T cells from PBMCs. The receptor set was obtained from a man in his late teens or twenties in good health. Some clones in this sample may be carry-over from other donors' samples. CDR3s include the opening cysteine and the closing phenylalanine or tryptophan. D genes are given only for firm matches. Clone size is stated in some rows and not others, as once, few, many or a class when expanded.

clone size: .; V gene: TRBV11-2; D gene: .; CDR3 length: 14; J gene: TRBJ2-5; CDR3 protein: CASSFRTAEETQYF; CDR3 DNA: TGTGCCAGCAGCTTCCGGACAGCCGAAGAGACCCAGTACTTC
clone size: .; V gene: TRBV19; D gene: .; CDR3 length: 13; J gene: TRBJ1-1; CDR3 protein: CASSIGGDTEAFF; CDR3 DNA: TGTGCCAGTAGTATAGGGGGCGACACTGAAGCTTTCTTT
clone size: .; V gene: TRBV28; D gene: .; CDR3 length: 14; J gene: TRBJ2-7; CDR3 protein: CASSLYRDLYEQYF; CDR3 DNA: TGTGCCAGCAGTTTATACAGGGACTTGTACGAGCAGTACTTC
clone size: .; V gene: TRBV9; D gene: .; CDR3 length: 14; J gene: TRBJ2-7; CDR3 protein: CASSVGGTAYEQYF; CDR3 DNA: TGTGCCAGCAGCGTAGGGGGCACCGCCTACGAGCAGTACTTC
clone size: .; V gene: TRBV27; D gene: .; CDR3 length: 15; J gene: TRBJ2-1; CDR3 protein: CASGDSLKSYNEQFF; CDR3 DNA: TGTGCCAGCGGGGACTCCCTAAAGTCCTACAATGAGCAGTTCTTC
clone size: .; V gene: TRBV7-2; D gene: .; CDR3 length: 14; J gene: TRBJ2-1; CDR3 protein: CASSLATRYSEQFF; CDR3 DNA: TGTGCCAGCAGCTTGGCGACTAGGTATAGTGAGCAGTTCTTC
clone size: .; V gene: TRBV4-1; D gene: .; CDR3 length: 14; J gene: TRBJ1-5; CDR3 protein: CASSQGLINQPQHF; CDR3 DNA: TGCGCCAGCAGCCAGGGTCTCATCAATCAGCCCCAGCATTTT
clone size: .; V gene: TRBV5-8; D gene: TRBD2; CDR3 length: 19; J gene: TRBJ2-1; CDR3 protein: CASSLGLIAGGSTYNEQFF; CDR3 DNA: TGTGCCAGCAGCCTGGGATTAATAGCGGGAGGGAGCACCTACAATGAGCAGTTCTTC
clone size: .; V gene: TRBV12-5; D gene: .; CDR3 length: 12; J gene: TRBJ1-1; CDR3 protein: CASGPGNTEAFF; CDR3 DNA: TGTGCTAGTGGGCCGGGGAACACTGAAGCTTTCTTT
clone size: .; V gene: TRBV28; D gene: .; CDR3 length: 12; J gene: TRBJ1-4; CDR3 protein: CASSSRNEKLFF; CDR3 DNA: TGTGCCAGCAGTTCCCGAAATGAAAAACTGTTTTTT
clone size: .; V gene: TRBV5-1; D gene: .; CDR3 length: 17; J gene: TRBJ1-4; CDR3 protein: CASSLASSGRINEKLFF; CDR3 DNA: TGCGCCAGCAGCTTGGCCTCCTCGGGACGGATTAATGAAAAACTGTTTTTT
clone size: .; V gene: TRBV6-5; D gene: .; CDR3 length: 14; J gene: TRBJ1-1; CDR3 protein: CASSYRQGGTEAFF; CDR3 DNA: TGTGCCAGCAGTTACAGGCAGGGTGGCACTGAAGCTTTCTTT
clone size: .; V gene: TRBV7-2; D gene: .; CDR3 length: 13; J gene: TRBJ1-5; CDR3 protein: CASSLAEGGPQHF; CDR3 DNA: TGTGCCAGCAGCTTAGCGGAGGGAGGGCCCCAGCATTTT
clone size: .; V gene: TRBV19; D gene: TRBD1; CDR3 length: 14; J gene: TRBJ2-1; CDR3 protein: CANKRGQGPGEQFF; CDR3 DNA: TGTGCCAATAAACGGGGACAGGGTCCCGGTGAGCAGTTCTTC
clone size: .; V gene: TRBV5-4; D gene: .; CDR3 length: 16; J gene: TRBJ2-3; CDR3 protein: CASSLVTGGVTDTQYF; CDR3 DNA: TGTGCCAGCAGCTTGGTCACTGGAGGGGTCACAGATACGCAGTATTTT
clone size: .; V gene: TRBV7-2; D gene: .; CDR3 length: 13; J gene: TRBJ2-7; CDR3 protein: CASSLSPVGEQYF; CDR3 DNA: TGTGCCAGCAGCTTAAGCCCTGTCGGGGAGCAGTACTTC
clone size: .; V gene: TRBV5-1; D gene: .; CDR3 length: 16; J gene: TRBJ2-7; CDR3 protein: CASSRLAGSSSYEQYF; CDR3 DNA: TGCGCCAGCAGCCGCCTTGCCGGGTCGAGCTCCTACGAGCAGTACTTC
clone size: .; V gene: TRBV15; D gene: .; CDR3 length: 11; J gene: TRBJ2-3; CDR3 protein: CATSRADTQYF; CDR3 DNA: TGTGCCACCAGCAGAGCAGATACGCAGTATTTT
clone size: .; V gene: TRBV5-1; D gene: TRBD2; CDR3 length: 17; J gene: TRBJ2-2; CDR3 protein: CASSSSSGRARTGELFF; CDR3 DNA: TGCGCCAGCAGCTCAAGTAGTGGGAGGGCGAGGACCGGGGAGCTGTTTTTT
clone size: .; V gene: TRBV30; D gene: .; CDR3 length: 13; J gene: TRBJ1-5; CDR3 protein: CAWSPHSNQPQHF; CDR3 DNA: TGTGCCTGGAGCCCGCATAGCAATCAGCCCCAGCATTTT
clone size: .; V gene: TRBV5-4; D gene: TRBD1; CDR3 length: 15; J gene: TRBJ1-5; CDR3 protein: CASSNAGTDDQPQHF; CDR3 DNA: TGTGCCAGCAGCAATGCGGGGACAGACGATCAGCCCCAGCATTTT
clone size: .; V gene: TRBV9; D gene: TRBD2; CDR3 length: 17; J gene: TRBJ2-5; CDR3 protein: CASSAGVAGGPGETQYF; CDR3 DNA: TGTGCCAGCAGCGCTGGGGTAGCGGGAGGGCCGGGAGAGACCCAGTACTTC
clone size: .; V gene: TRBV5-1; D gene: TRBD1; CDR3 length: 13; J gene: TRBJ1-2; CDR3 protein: CASSLEQGYGYTF; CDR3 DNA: TGCGCCAGCAGCTTGGAACAGGGGTATGGCTACACCTTC
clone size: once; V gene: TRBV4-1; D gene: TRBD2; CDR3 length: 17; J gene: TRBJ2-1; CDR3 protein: CASRQVGTSGIYNEQFF; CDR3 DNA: TGCGCCAGCAGACAAGTTGGGACTAGCGGAATATACAATGAGCAGTTCTTC
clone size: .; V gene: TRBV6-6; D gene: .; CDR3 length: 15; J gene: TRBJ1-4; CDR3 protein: CASSPSGAGREKLFF; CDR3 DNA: TGTGCCAGCAGCCCCAGCGGGGCGGGTCGTGAAAAACTGTTTTTT
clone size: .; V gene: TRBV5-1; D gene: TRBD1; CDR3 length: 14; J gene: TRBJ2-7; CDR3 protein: CASREGTGLGEQYF; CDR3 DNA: TGCGCCAGCAGAGAGGGGACAGGGCTAGGCGAGCAGTACTTC
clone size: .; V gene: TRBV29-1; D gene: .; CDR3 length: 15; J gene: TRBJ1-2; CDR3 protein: CSVEVLGPPRGGYTF; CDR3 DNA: TGCAGCGTTGAAGTCCTCGGACCACCTCGGGGAGGCTACACCTTC
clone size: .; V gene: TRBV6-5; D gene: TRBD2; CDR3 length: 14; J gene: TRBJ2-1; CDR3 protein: CASSRGVGNNEQFF; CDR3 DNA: TGTGCCAGCAGTCGGGGGGTGGGAAACAATGAGCAGTTCTTC
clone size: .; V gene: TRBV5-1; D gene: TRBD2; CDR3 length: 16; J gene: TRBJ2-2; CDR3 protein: CASSIGTSGRLGELFF; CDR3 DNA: TGCGCCAGCAGCATAGGGACTAGCGGGAGACTCGGGGAGCTGTTTTTT
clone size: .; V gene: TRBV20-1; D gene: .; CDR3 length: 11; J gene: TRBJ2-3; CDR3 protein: CSAPDRDTQYF; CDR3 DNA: TGCAGTGCACCCGACAGAGATACGCAGTATTTT
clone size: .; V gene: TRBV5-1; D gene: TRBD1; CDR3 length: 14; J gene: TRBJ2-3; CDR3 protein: CASKTGVSTDTQYF; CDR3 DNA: TGCGCCAGCAAGACAGGGGTCTCCACAGATACGCAGTATTTT
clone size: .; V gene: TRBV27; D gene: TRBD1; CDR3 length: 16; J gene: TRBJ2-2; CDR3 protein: CASSDVPGGNTGELFF; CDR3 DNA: TGTGCCAGCAGCGACGTCCCAGGGGGAAACACCGGGGAGCTGTTTTTT
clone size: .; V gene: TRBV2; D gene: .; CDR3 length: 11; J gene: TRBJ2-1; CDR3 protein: CASSPVNEQFF; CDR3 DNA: TGTGCCAGCAGTCCAGTCAATGAGCAGTTCTTC
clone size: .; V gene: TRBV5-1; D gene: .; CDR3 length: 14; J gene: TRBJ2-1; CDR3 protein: CASSLLAQNNEQFF; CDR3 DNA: TGCGCCAGCAGCTTGCTAGCTCAAAACAATGAGCAGTTCTTC
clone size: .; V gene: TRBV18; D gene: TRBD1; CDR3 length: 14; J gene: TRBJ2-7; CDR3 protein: CASSPQGAFYEQYF; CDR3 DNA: TGTGCCAGCTCTCCGCAGGGGGCCTTTTACGAGCAGTACTTC
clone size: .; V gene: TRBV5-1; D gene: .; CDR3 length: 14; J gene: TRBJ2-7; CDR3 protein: CASSLVGGGNEQYF; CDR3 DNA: TGCGCCAGCAGCTTGGTCGGAGGGGGGAACGAGCAGTACTTC
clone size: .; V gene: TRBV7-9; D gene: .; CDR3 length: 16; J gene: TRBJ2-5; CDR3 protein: CASSSRRAKDQETQYF; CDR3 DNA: TGTGCCAGCAGCTCACGGCGAGCGAAGGACCAAGAGACCCAGTACTTC
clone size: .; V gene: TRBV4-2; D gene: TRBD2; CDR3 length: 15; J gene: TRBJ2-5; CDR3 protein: CASSPREGYQETQYF; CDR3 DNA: TGTGCCAGCAGCCCCAGGGAGGGGTATCAAGAGACCCAGTACTTC
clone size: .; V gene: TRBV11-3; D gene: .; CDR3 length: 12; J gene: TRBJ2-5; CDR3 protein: CASSLAGETQYF; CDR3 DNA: TGTGCCAGCAGCTTAGCAGGGGAGACCCAGTACTTC
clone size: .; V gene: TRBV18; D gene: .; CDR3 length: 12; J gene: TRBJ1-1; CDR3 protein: CASSPSNTEAFF; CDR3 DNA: TGTGCCAGCTCACCATCGAACACTGAAGCTTTCTTT
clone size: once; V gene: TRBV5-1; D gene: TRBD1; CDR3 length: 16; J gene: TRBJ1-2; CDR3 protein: CASSQTGQGDYYGYTF; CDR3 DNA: TGCGCCAGCAGCCAAACCGGACAGGGTGATTATTATGGCTACACCTTC
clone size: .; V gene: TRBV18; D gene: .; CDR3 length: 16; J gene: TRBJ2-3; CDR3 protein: CASSPLGGPSTDTQYF; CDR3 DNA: TGTGCCAGCTCACCACTAGGCGGGCCTAGCACAGATACGCAGTATTTT